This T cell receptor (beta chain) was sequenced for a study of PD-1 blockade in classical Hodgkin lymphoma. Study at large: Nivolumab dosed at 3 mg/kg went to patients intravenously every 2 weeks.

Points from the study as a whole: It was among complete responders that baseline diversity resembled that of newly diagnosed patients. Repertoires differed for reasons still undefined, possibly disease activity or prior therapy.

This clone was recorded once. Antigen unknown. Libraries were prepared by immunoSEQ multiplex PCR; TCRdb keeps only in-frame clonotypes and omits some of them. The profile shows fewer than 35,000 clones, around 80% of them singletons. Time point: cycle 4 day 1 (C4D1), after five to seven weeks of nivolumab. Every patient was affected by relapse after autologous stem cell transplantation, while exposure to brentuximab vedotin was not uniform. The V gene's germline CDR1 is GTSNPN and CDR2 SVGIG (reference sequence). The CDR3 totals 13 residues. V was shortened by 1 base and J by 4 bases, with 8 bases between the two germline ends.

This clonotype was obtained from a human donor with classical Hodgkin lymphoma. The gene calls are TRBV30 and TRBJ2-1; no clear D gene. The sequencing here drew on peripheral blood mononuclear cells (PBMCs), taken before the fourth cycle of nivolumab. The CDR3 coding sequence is TGTGCCTGGAGTGCCCCTCTGTACAATGAGCAGTTCTTC. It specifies CAWSAPLYNEQFF. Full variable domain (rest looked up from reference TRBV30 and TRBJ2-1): SQTIHQWPATLVQPVGSPLSLECTVEGTSNPNLYWYRQAAGRGLQLLFYSVGIGQISSEVPQNLSASRPQDRQFILSSKKLLLSDSGFYLCAWSAPLYNEQFFGPGTRLTVL.